This T cell receptor (beta chain) derives from a study of T cells in Graves' hyperthyroidism and ophthalmopathy. For Graves' hyperthyroidism to be stable, ophthalmopathy could not progress within 18 months. Researchers barred patients who had uncontrolled infection, other autoimmune disease, pregnancy or lactation. Diagnosis rested on symptoms, serum thyroxine and TRAb, thyroid ultrasound, and orbital computed tomography. Cells are PBMCs isolated from more than 8.5 ml of fresh blood. Germline loops: CDR1 MDHEN, CDR2 SYDVKM. V shed 3 bases and J shed 1 base, with 9 bases lying between them. The CDR3 covers 15 residues. TCR beta CDR3 sequences were amplified from RNA transcripts. The TCR CDR3 first-round RT-PCR relied on the HTBI primer set. TCRdb reprocessed the multiplex PCR reads with MiXCR, giving one entry per CDR3 protein. The sample consists of approximately 520,000 distinct CDR3 sequences, around 20% of them appearing once.

The material sequenced was blood. The V and J genes are TRBV28 and TRBJ2-2, with no clear D. This clonotype was sampled from a man aged 18-30 years with Graves' hyperthyroidism. The CDR3 sequence: CASSFNRMNTGELFF. As DNA, the CDR3 is TGTGCCAGCAGTTTCAACAGAATGAACACCGGGGAGCTGTTTTTT.